These 17 T cell receptor beta chains were sequenced from one sample in a study of CD8+CD57+ T cells in acquired aplastic anemia (dated by TCRdb to the late 2010s). The sequencing machine was an Illumina HiSeq 2000. Genomic DNA served as template for TCR beta VDJ combination and CDR3 sequence profiling. Clones were called with MiXCR by TCRdb after fastp trimmed the public reads at Q25, and only in-frame beta chains were retained. Under each unique CDR3 protein, matching rows form one entry showing the most common genes and DNA. For this sample there are approximately 250,000 distinct CDR3 sequences; approximately 80% appear just once. Jointly, the top ten make up 35% to 50% of the sample. Expansion of CD8+CD57+ cells had been shown by flow cytometry in the patients chosen for sequencing. What was sequenced was sorted CD4+, CD8+, or CD8+CD57+ T cells (not recorded which) from PBMCs. The receptors were sampled from a human donor with aplastic anemia.

In regard to this clonotype: The CDR3 carries no conserved terminal phenylalanine or tryptophan, so it likely arises from a read error. The DNA is omitted, as the CDR3 cannot be located on it reliably, and the CDR3 follows TCRdb's listing. The chain couples TRBV24-1 to TRBJ2-3; the table assigns TRBD1, which was not confirmed against the DNA. Germline V lookup: CDR1 KGHDR, CDR2 SFDVKD. The CDR3 is 15 residues long, ends included. The CDR3 sequence is CASSEGGQSTDWLYL.

As for this clonotype: The limits of the CDR3 on the DNA are not certain, so only TCRdb's listed CDR3 is given. The chain links TRBV7-9 to TRBJ2-5; the table names TRBD1, a call not compared with the DNA. The CDR3 is 15 residues long, ends included. Germline CDR1 is SEHNR and CDR2 is FQNEAQ (reference sequence). The CDR3 sequence is CAGQGARGTQYFRYF.

This rearrangement joins TRBV24-1 to TRBJ2-7; tentatively, D is TRBD1 (7 bases). CDR3 size: 15 residues. Germline V gives CDR1 KGHDR, CDR2 SFDVKD. V lost 0 bases and J lost 2, with 10 bases in between. DNA of the CDR3: TGTGCCACCAGTGATTTGCCAGGGGGGACCTACGAGCAGTACGTC. Protein product: CATSDLPGGTYEQYV.

The V gene is TRBV19, the J gene TRBJ2-2, with D possibly being TRBD1 (5 bases). V lost 6 bases to trimming and J lost 0 bases, with 14 bases between them. The CDR3 covers 16 residues. CDR1 and CDR2 (germline): LNHDA, SQIVND (reference sequence). CDR3 sequence (DNA): TGTGCCAGTAGAACCCAGGGAAAGGCGAACACCGGGGAGCTGTTTTTT. This gives the protein CASRTQGKANTGELFF.

This clonotype was recorded a few times. Relative to the germline gene, one junction end is altered; a read error may explain this. The V and J genes are TRBV7-6 and TRBJ2-2, with D tentatively TRBD1 (6 bases). The CDR3 runs to 12 residues. Germline V gives CDR1 SGHVS, CDR2 FNYEAQ. Here the CDR3 DNA reads TGTGCCAGCAGCTTAGCCCACGGGACAAAAGATTTT. This codes for CASSLAHGTKDF.

The chain links TRBV7-2 to TRBJ2-7; no clear D. Trimming pared 5 bases from V and 3 bases from J, leaving 26 bases between. The CDR3 is 18 residues long. Germline values: CDR1 SGHTA, CDR2 FQGNSA. The CDR3 sequence is CASSPARPAYVRSYEQYF. CDR3 sequence (DNA): TGTGCCAGCAGCCCCGCGCGCCCTGCGTATGTACGCAGCTACGAGCAGTACTTC.

The chain employs TRBV11-3 and TRBJ2-3; no reliable D call. V lost 5 bases and J lost 6, with 15 bases in between. Germline lookup yields CDR1 SGHNT and CDR2 YENEEA. The CDR3 has 14 amino acids. The CDR3 bases are TGTGCCAGCAGCCCCCCCCCAGATCCCGATACGCAGTATTTT. The encoded protein is CASSPPPDPDTQYF.

This chain connects TRBV5-1 to TRBJ1-6, with a tentative D call TRBD1 (5 bases). Trimming removed 1 base from V and 6 bases from J, with 14 bases in between. The germline V gene encodes CDR1 SGHRS and CDR2 YFSETQ. This CDR3 contains 16 residues. The CDR3 sequence: CASSLSGGNTNSPLHF. CDR3 coding DNA: TGCGCCAGCAGCTTGTCGGGGGGGAACACTAATTCACCCCTCCACTTT.

With regard to this clonotype: A read error is likely, as this CDR3 ends without the conserved phenylalanine or tryptophan. The limits of the CDR3 on the DNA are not certain, so only TCRdb's listed CDR3 is given. The CDR3 sequence is CASRGGGTHTPYFV. The chain is built from TRBV2 and TRBJ2-5; TRBD1, the table's D call, was not compared with the DNA. Germline CDR1 is SNHLY and CDR2 is FYNNEI. A total of 14 residues make up the CDR3, ends included.

The chain recombines TRBV7-6 with TRBJ2-1; 8 bases match TRBD2. The CDR3 totals 16 residues. After removal of 2 bases from V and 13 bases from J, the junction contained 16 bases not matched to a gene. Germline loops: CDR1 SGHVS, CDR2 FNYEAQ. In DNA form, the CDR3 reads TGTGCCAGCAGCTTACCCTGCATCGGGGGGGCCAACGTCCAGTTCTTC. It translates to CASSLPCIGGANVQFF.

About this clonotype itself: At one boundary the junction diverges from the germline segment, which might be a read error. The V gene is TRBV11-2, the J gene TRBJ1-2, with D possibly TRBD1 on 5 matching bases. This CDR3 contains 16 residues. CDR1 and CDR2 (germline): SGHAT, FQNNGV. The CDR3 region is CASSQGLAGLVYGYTF. The CDR3 DNA follows: TGCGCCAGCAGCCAAGGCCTTGCAGGGCTCGTATATGGCTACACCTTC.

The chain recombines TRBV11-3 with TRBJ2-1; D is possibly TRBD1 or TRBD2 (5 bases each). The CDR3 totals 13 residues. CDR1 SGHNT and CDR2 YENEEA come from the germline V gene. V lost 3 bases and J 9 bases, leaving 12 bases between the germline ends. The CDR3 DNA reads TGTGCCAGCAGCTTCGGTAGGGACGGTGAGCAGTTCTTC. Protein: CASSFGRDGEQFF.

The V gene is TRBV7-9, the J gene TRBJ2-1; tentatively, D is TRBD2 (6 bases). Trimming cost V 3 bases and J 13 bases, with 25 bases left between them. Germline assignment: CDR1 SEHNR and CDR2 FQNEAQ (reference sequence). The CDR3 covers 16 residues. CDR3 nucleotide sequence: TGTGCCAGCAGCTTGGGGGGTAGCTACGGGGCCAACGTCCAGTTCTTC. This codes for CASSLGGSYGANVQFF. The whole variable domain, filled in from reference TRBV7-9 and TRBJ2-1, reads DTGVSQNPRHKITKRGQNVTFRCDPISEHNRLYWYRQTLGQGPEFLTYFQNEAQLEKSRLLSDRFSAERPKGSFSTLEIQRTEQGDSAMYLCASSLGGSYGANVQFFGPGTRLTVL.

Note on this clonotype: It is likely a read error, because the conserved phenylalanine at the end of the CDR3 is missing. It is unclear where the CDR3 begins or ends on the DNA, so no DNA is shown, and the CDR3 is as TCRdb lists it. J is TRBJ2-3 and V is TRBV7-9; no DNA check was done on the table's D call, TRBD2. Looked up from germline, CDR1 is SEHNR and CDR2 is FQNEAQ (reference sequence). Inclusive of both ends, the CDR3 amounts to 13 amino acids. The CDR3 protein is CASSYERSGGHYL.

About this clonotype itself: The CDR3 carries no conserved terminal phenylalanine or tryptophan, so it likely arises from a read error. The limits of the CDR3 on the DNA are not certain, so only TCRdb's listed CDR3 is given. The chain is built from TRBV7-8 and TRBJ1-2. Germline V lookup: CDR1 SGHVS, CDR2 FQNEAQ. The CDR3 adds up to 13 amino acids, both ends counted. The CDR3 sequence is CASSVAGGADKQY.

The chain has TRBV7-3 and TRBJ1-1, with D possibly matching TRBD1 (6 bases). Germline CDR1 reads SGHTA; CDR2 reads FQGTGA. V lost 2 bases, J lost 14 bases, and 24 bases lay in between. The CDR3 totals 15 residues. The CDR3, as DNA: TGTGCCAGCAGCTTAGAGGGGGGCTACACCGGGGAGCCGTTCTTT. It specifies CASSLEGGYTGEPFF.

This clonotype appeared a few times. The chain uses TRBV13 and TRBJ2-5; no definite D call. This CDR3 is 14 amino acids long. V lost 5 bases and J lost 2, with 12 bases in between. Germline V gene lookup returns CDR1 PRHDT and CDR2 FYEKMQ (reference sequence). CDR3 sequence: CASSPASQQETQYF. For the CDR3, the DNA is TGTGCCAGCAGCCCAGCTAGTCAGCAAGAGACCCAGTACTTC. The variable domain in full, completed from reference TRBV13 and TRBJ2-5, reads AAGVIQSPRHLIKEKRETATLKCYPIPRHDTVYWYQQGPGQDPQFLISFYEKMQSDKGSIPDRFSAQQFSDYHSELNMSSLELGDSALYFCASSPASQQETQYFGPGTRLLVL.